These 15 T cell receptor beta chains were sequenced from one sample in a study of Ad26.COV2.S vaccination and SARS-CoV-2 variants. Sequencing used immunoSEQ multiplex PCR; TCRdb keeps in-frame clones, though not all of them. The sample yields approximately 480,000 clones, roughly nine tenths seen once. Documented treatment: around 19 received Ad26.COV2.S at low or high dose, single or two shots; roughly five received placebo; per-sample allocation not given. Sample collection was performed on day 63 after the first vaccine or placebo injection. The sequenced sample was peripheral blood, obtained in a trial of Ad26.COV2.S vaccine versus placebo. All receptors derive from a person between 18 and 60 years old who received the Ad26.COV2.S COVID-19 vaccine or a placebo.

The chain joins TRBV2 to TRBJ1-2; a weak D match, TRBD1 (5 bases). The V and J ends lost 2 bases and 5 bases respectively, with 12 bases between them. Germline V gene sequence: CDR1 SNHLY, CDR2 FYNNEI. The CDR3 length is 14 residues. CDR3 sequence reads: CASSELGPPYGYTF. CDR3 bases: TGTGCCAGCAGTGAACTGGGGCCACCTTATGGCTACACCTTC.

The rearrangement uses TRBV4-2 and TRBJ2-7; the D gene is possibly TRBD1 (5 bases). V was clipped by 4 bases and J by 0 bases, with 13 bases between them. Germline assignment: CDR1 LGHNA and CDR2 YNFKEQ. The CDR3 covers 15 residues. The CDR3 DNA follows: TGTGCCAGCAGCCGTACAGGCTCAAGCTCCTACGAGCAGTACTTC. This sequence encodes CASSRTGSSSYEQYF.

This clone was seen a single time. This chain joins TRBV28 and TRBJ1-5; 8 bases are a match to TRBD1. V dropped 2 bases and J dropped 6; count of bases not matched to a gene: 6. Germline CDR1 and CDR2: MDHEN and SYDVKM. The CDR3 is 15 residues long. CDR3: CASSLGGDRFQPQHF. The CDR3, as DNA: TGTGCCAGCAGTTTAGGAGGGGACAGGTTTCAGCCCCAGCATTTT.

This clone was seen more than once but under ten times. This specimen includes other DNA sequences encoding the same CDR3. V is TRBV27 and J is TRBJ1-1; the match to TRBD1 covers 11 bases. V lost 2 bases, J lost 2 bases, and 1 base stayed unmatched. Germline V gives CDR1 MNHEY, CDR2 SMNVEV (reference sequence). The length of the CDR3 is 15 residues. The CDR3 bases are TGTGCCAGCAGTTTAAGGACAGGGGGCAACACTGAAGCTTTCTTT. Protein sequence: CASSLRTGGNTEAFF.

The chain couples TRBV9 to TRBJ1-1; 9 bases are shared with TRBD1. Germline V gene data show CDR1 as SGDLS and CDR2 as YYNGEE. V was pared by 4 bases and J by 6 bases, with 13 bases of the junction left unmatched. The CDR3 is made up of 16 amino acids. The CDR3 sequence: CASSPPGQGMLAEAFF. Here the CDR3 DNA reads TGTGCCAGCAGCCCCCCGGGACAGGGAATGTTAGCTGAAGCTTTCTTT.

The rearrangement uses TRBV3-1 (or the pseudogene TRBV3-2) and TRBJ1-3; D remains ambiguous. Germline values: CDR1 LGHDT, CDR2 YNNKEL (reference sequence). V was cut by 3 bases and J by 4 bases, with 16 bases left in between. The CDR3 covers 16 residues. The DNA for the CDR3 is TGTGCCAGCAGCCAGGGGAGCCCCCGAATCGGAAACACCATATATTTT. This gives the protein CASSQGSPRIGNTIYF.

The chain joins TRBV5-6 to TRBJ2-7, with 8 positions matching TRBD1. V lost 5 bases, J lost 9 bases, and 4 bases stayed unmatched. Per the germline V gene, CDR1 is SGHDT and CDR2 is YYEEEE. The CDR3 runs 11 residues. DNA for the CDR3: TGTGCCAGCAGTACAGGGGGTGTGCAGTACTTC. Amino acid sequence: CASSTGGVQYF.

This clone is a singleton in its sample. This sequence joins TRBV6-1 and TRBJ1-5, with D unresolved. Looked up from germline, CDR1 is MNHNS and CDR2 is SASEGT. CDR3 length equals 18 residues. The germline V and J ends were trimmed by 1 base and 1 base, with 17 bases remaining between them. The CDR3, as DNA: TGTGCCAGCAGTGAAGGTTCGGGCGGTGGTCTAAGCAATCAGCCCCAGCATTTT. Translated: CASSEGSGGGLSNQPQHF.

This clone was observed once. The chain joins TRBV4-3 to TRBJ2-7; D might be TRBD1 or TRBD2, each matching 6 bases. CDR3 length equals 15 residues. Germline CDR1 reads LGHNA; CDR2 reads YSLEER. V shed 0 bases and J shed 0 bases, with 9 bases lying between them. The CDR3 is CASSQEWGASYEQYF. CDR3 DNA sequence: TGCGCCAGCAGCCAAGAGTGGGGGGCCTCCTACGAGCAGTACTTC.

V usage is TRBV29-1 and J usage is TRBJ1-3, with TRBD1 as a possible D gene (6 bases). The CDR3 is 14 amino acids. Germline V gene lookup returns CDR1 SQVTM and CDR2 ANQGSEA. V was pared by 4 bases and J by 0 bases, with 10 bases between. CDR3 DNA: TGCAGCGTTGTGGGGGGCGGCTCTGGAAACACCATATATTTT. This translates into CSVVGGGSGNTIYF.

The table lists this clone with a few counts. The chain has TRBV5-1 and TRBJ2-2; 7 nucleotides match TRBD2. Germline trimming cut 3 bases from V and 3 bases from J; bases unmatched to any gene: 11. Germline values: CDR1 SGHRS, CDR2 YFSETQ. This CDR3 has 17 amino acids. Here the CDR3 DNA reads TGCGCCAGCAGCTCCCAAACGGCGGGAGTGTACACCGGGGAGCTGTTTTTT. It yields the protein CASSSQTAGVYTGELFF.

The CDR3 DNA follows: TGTGCCAGCACCGCTATTAACTATGGCTACACCTTC. Amino acid sequence: CASTAINYGYTF. The chain uses TRBV28 and TRBJ1-2; D unresolved. The CDR3 spans 12 residues. V was clipped by 7 bases and J by 1 base, with 7 bases between them. Germline loops: CDR1 MDHEN, CDR2 SYDVKM.

This chain uses TRBV10-2 with TRBJ1-2; D is uncertain. This CDR3 has 11 amino acids. The germline CDR1 and CDR2 sequences are WSHSY and SAAADI. V was trimmed by 3 bases and J by 8 bases, leaving 7 bases between them. CDR3 residues: CASSDPEGYTF. The CDR3 nucleotides are TGCGCCAGCAGTGATCCGGAAGGCTACACCTTC.

The V call is TRBV3-1 (or the pseudogene TRBV3-2), the J call TRBJ1-3; D not resolved. Germline CDR1 is LGHDT and CDR2 is YNNKEL (reference sequence). The CDR3 is 17 residues long. Trimming took off 0 bases at V and 0 bases at J, with 12 bases between the two ends. For the CDR3, the DNA is TGTGCCAGCAGCCAAGAGGTCGGCGCTGGCTCTGGAAACACCATATATTTT. Residues: CASSQEVGAGSGNTIYF.

The chain recombines TRBV10-3 with TRBJ2-7, with 8 nucleotides matching TRBD2. V was clipped by 7 bases and J by 2 bases; unmatched bases: 10. The germline CDR1 and CDR2 sequences are ENHRY and SYGVKD. The CDR3 runs 15 residues. The CDR3 is CAIMGGLEGTYEQYF. The CDR3 DNA follows: TGTGCCATCATGGGGGGACTAGAAGGGACCTACGAGCAGTACTTC.